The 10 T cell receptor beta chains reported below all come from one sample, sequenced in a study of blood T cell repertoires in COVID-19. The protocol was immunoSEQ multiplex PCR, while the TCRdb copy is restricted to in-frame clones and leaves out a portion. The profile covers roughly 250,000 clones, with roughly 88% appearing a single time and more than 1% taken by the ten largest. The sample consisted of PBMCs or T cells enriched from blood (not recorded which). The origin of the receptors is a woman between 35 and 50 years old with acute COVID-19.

The CDR3 DNA reads as TGTGCCAGCTCACCTACCTCCGGGAAGCTTCGTGAGCAGTACTTC. This sequence encodes CASSPTSGKLREQYF. The V call is TRBV18, the J call TRBJ2-7; a weak D match, TRBD2 (5 bases). V lost 3 bases and J 7 bases, leaving 19 bases between the germline ends. This CDR3 has 15 amino acids. Germline assignment: CDR1 KGHSH and CDR2 LQKENI. The complete variable domain, with remaining parts taken from reference TRBV18 and TRBJ2-7, reads NAGVMQNPRHLVRRRGQEARLRCSPMKGHSHVYWYRQLPEEGLKFMVYLQKENIIDESGMPKERFSAEFPKEGPSILRIQQVVRGDSAAYFCASSPTSGKLREQYFGPGTRLTVT.

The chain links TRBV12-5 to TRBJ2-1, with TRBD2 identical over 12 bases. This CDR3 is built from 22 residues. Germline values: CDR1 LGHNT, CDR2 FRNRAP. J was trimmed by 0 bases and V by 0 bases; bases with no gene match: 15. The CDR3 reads CASGLVPRWTSGVTRSYNEQFF. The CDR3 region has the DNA TGTGCTAGTGGTTTGGTCCCCAGGTGGACTAGCGGGGTTACCCGCTCCTACAATGAGCAGTTCTTC.

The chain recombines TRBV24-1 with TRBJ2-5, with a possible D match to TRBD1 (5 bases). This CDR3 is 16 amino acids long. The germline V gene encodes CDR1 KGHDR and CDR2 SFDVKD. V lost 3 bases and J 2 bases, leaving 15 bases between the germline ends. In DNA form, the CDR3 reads TGTGCCACCAGTGATATGCCTAAGACAGCTCAAGAGACCCAGTACTTC. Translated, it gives CATSDMPKTAQETQYF.

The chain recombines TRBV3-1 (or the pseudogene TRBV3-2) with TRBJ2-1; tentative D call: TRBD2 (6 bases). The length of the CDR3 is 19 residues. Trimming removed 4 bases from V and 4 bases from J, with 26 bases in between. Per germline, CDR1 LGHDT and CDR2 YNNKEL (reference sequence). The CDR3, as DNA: TGTGCCAGCAGCCCGTTGGGGTATGAGACTAGGGTGTTTTACAATGAGCAGTTCTTC. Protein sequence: CASSPLGYETRVFYNEQFF.

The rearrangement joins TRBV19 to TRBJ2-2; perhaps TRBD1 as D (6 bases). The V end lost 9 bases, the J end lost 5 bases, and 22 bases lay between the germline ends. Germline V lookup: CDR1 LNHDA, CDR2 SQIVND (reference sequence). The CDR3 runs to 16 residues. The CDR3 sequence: CASLRGVARGTGELFF. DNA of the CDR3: TGTGCCAGCCTAAGGGGAGTAGCGAGGGGGACCGGGGAGCTGTTTTTT.

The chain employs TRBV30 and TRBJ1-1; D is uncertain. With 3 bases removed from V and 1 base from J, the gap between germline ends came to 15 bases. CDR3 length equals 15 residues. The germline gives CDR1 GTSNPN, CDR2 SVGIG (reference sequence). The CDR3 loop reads CAWSPLGLRNTEAFF. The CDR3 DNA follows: TGTGCCTGGAGCCCTCTCGGACTGCGGAACACTGAAGCTTTCTTT.

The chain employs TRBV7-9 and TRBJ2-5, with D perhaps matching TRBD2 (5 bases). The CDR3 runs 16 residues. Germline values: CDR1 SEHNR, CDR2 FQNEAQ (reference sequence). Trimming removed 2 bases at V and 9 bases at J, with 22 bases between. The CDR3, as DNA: TGTGCCAGCAGCTTAAGAACAGCAGATACTAAGAGGGCCCAGTACTTC. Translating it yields CASSLRTADTKRAQYF.

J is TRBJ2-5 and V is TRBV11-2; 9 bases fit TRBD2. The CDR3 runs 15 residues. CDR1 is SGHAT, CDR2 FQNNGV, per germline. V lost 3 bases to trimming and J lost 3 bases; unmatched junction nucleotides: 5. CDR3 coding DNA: TGTGCCAGCAGCTTTCAGGGCGGGAGGGAAGAGACCCAGTACTTC. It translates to CASSFQGGREETQYF.

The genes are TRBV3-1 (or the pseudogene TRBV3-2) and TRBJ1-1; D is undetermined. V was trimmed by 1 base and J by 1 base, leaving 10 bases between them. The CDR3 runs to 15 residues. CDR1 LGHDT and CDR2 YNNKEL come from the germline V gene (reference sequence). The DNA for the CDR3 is TGTGCCAGCAGCCAAGGGGAGACTTGGAACACTGAAGCTTTCTTT. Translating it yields CASSQGETWNTEAFF.

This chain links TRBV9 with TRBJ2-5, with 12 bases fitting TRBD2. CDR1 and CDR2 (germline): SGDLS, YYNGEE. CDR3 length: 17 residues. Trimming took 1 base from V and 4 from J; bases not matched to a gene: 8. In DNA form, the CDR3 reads TGTGCCAGCAGCGTATCCCGACTAGCGGGAGTAAGAGAGACCCAGTACTTC. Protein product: CASSVSRLAGVRETQYF.